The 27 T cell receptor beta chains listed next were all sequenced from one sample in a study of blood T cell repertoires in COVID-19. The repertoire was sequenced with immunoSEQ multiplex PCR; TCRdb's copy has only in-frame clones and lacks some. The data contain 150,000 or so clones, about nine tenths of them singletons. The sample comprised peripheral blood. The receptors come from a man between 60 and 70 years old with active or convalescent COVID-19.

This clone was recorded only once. CDR3 protein: CASSPALWRVNNEQFF. CDR3 in DNA: TGCGCCAGCAGCCCCGCTTTGTGGAGGGTAAACAATGAGCAGTTCTTC. This sequence joins TRBV5-1 and TRBJ2-1, with D perhaps TRBD2 (6 bases). The V gene lost 4 bases and the J gene lost 5 bases, with 19 bases spanning the gap. The CDR3 sequence is 16 residues long. In germline, CDR1 is SGHRS, CDR2 YFSETQ.

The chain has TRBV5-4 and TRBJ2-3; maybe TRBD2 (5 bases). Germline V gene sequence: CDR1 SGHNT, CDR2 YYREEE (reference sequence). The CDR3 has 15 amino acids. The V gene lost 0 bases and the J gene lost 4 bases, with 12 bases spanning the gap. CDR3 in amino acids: CASSLDGVRADTQYF. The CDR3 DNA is TGTGCCAGCAGCTTGGACGGGGTTAGGGCAGATACGCAGTATTTT.

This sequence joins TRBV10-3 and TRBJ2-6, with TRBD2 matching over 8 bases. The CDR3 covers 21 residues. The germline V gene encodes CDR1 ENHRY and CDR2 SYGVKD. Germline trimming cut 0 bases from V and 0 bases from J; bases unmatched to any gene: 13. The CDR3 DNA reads TGTGCCATCAGTGAGTCCCCCCCGGGGGGGAGGGGCTCCTCTGGGGCCAACGTCCTGACTTTC. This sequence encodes CAISESPPGGRGSSGANVLTF.

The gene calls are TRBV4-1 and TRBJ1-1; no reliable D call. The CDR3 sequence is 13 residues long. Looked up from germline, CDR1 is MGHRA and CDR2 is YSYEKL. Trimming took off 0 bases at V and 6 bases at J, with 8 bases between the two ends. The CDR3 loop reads CASSQDRSAEAFF. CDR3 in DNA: TGCGCCAGCAGCCAAGACCGTAGCGCTGAAGCTTTCTTT.

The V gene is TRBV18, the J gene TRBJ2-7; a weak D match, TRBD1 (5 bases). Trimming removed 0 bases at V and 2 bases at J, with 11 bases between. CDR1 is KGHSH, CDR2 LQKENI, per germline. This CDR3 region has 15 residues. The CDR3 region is CASSPPRARAYEQYF. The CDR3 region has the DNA TGTGCCAGCTCACCACCTCGGGCCAGGGCCTACGAGCAGTACTTC.

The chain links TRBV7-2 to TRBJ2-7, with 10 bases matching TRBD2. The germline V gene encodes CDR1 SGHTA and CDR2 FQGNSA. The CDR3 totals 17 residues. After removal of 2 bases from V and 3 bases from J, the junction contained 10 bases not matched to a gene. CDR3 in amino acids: CASSLRPLAGVLYEQYF. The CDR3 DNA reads TGTGCCAGCAGCTTACGGCCCCTAGCGGGAGTCCTCTACGAGCAGTACTTC.

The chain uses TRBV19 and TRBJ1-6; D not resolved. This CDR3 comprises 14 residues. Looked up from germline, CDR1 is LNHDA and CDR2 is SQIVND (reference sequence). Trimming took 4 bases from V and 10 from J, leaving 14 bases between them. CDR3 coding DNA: TGTGCCAGTAGTAAAGGATCGACCAGGTCACCCCTCCACTTT. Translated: CASSKGSTRSPLHF. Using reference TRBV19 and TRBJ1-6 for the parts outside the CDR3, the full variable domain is DGGITQSPKYLFRKEGQNVTLSCEQNLNHDAMYWYRQDPGQGLRLIYYSQIVNDFQKGDIAEGYSVSREKKESFPLTVTSAQKNPTAFYLCASSKGSTRSPLHFGNGTRLTVT.

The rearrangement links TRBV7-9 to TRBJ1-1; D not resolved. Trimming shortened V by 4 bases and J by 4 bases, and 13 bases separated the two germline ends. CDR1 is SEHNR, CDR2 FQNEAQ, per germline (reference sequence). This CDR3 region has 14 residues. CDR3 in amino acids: CASSSPPGSTEAFF. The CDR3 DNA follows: TGTGCCAGCAGCTCCCCACCGGGGTCCACTGAAGCTTTCTTT.

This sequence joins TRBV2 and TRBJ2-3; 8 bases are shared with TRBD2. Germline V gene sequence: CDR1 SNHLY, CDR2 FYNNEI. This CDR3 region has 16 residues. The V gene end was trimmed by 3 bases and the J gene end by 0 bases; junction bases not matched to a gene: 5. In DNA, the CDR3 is TGTGCCAGCAGTGACAGTAGCGGGGCTAGCACAGATACGCAGTATTTT. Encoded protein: CASSDSSGASTDTQYF.

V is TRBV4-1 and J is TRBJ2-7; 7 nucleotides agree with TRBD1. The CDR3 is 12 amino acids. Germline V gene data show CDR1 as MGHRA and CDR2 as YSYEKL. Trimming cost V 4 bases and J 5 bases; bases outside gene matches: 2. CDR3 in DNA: TGCGCCAGCAGCCGAGGGACAGACGAGCAGTACTTC. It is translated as CASSRGTDEQYF.

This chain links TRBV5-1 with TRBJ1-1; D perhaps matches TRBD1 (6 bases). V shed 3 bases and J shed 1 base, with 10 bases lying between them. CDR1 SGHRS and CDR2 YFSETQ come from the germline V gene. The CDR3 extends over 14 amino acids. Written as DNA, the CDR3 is TGCGCCAGCAGCTCGGGACACCCGAACACTGAAGCTTTCTTT. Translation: CASSSGHPNTEAFF.

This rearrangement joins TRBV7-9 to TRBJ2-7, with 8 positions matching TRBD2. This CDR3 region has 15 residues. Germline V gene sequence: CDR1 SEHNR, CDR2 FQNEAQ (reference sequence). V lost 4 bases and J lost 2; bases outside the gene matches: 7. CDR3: CASSSTISGTYEQYF. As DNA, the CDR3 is TGTGCCAGCAGCTCAACGATTAGCGGGACCTACGAGCAGTACTTC.

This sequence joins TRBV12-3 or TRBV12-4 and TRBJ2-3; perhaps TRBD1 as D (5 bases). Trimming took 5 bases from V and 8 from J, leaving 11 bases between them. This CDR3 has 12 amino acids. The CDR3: CASSEQAATQYF. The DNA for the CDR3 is TGTGCCAGCAGTGAACAGGCAGCTACGCAGTATTTT.

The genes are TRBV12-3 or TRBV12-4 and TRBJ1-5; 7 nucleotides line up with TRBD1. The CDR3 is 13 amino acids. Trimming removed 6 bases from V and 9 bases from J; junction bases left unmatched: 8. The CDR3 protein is CASRRDRVPPQHF. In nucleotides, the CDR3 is TGTGCCAGCAGAAGAGACAGGGTTCCGCCCCAGCATTTT.

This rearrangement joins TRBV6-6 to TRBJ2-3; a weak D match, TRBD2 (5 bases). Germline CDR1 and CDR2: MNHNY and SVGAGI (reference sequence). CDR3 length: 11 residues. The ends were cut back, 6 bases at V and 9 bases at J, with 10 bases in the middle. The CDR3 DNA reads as TGTGCCAGCAGCCGGGAAATCACGCAGTATTTT. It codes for CASSREITQYF.

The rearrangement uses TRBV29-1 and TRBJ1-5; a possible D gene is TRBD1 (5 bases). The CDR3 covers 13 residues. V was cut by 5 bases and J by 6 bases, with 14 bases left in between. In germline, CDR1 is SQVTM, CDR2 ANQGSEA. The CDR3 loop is CSVTPGSGQPQHF. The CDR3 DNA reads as TGCAGCGTTACCCCAGGGTCGGGTCAGCCCCAGCATTTT. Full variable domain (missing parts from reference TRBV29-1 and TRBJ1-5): SAVISQKPSRDICQRGTSLTIQCQVDSQVTMMFWYRQQPGQSLTLIATANQGSEATYESGFVIDKFPISRPNLTFSTLTVSNMSPEDSSIYLCSVTPGSGQPQHFGDGTRLSIL.

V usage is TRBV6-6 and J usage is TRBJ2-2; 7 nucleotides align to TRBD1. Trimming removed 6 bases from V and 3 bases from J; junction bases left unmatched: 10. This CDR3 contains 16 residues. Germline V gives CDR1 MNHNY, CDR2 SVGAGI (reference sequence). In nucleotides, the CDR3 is TGTGCCAGCAGAAAGAACAGGGGAACTGACACCGGGGAGCTGTTTTTT. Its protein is CASRKNRGTDTGELFF.

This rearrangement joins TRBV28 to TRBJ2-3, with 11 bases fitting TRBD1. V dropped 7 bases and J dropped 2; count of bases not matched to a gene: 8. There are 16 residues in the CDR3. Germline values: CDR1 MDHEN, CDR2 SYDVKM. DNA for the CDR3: TGTGCCAGCATTTTCGGGACAGGGGGAAACACAGATACGCAGTATTTT. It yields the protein CASIFGTGGNTDTQYF.

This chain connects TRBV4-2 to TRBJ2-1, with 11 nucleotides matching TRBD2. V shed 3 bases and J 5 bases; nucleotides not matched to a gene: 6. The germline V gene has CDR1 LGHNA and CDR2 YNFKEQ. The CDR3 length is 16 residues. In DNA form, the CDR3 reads TGTGCCAGCAGCCACGTCGATAGCGGGAGGGACAATGAGCAGTTCTTC. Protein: CASSHVDSGRDNEQFF.

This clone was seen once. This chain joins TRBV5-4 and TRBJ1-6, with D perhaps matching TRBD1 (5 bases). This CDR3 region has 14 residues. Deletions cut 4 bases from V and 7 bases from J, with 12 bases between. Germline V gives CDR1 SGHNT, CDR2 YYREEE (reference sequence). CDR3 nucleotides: TGTGCCAGCAGCATCAGGGATGACAATTCACCCCTCCACTTT. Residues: CASSIRDDNSPLHF.

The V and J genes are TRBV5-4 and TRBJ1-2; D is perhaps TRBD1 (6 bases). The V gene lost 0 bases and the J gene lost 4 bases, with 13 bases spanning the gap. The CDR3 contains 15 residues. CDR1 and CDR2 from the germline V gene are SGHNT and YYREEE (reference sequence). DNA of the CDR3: TGTGCCAGCAGCTTGGAATCGGCAGGGGTCTATGGCTACACCTTC. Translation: CASSLESAGVYGYTF.

The DNA of the CDR3 is TGTGCCAGCAGTGAAAGGGGAAATTACTATGGCTACACCTTC. Its protein is CASSERGNYYGYTF. V and J are TRBV6-1 and TRBJ1-2; D perhaps matches TRBD1 (5 bases). Trimming cost V 2 bases and J 3 bases, with 10 bases left between them. The CDR3 sequence is 14 residues long. CDR1 is MNHNS, CDR2 SASEGT, per germline.

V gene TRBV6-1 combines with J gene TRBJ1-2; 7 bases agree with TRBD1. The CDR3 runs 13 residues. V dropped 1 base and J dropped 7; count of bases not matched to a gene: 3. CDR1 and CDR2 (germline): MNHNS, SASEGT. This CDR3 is CASSEVDRVGYTF. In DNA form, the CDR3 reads TGTGCCAGCAGTGAAGTTGACAGGGTTGGCTACACCTTC.

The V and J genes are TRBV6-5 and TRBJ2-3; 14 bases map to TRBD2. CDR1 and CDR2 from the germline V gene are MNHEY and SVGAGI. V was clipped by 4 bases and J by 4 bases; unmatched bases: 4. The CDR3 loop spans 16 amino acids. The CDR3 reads CASSLTSGRAADTQYF. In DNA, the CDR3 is TGTGCCAGCAGTTTGACTAGCGGGAGGGCCGCAGATACGCAGTATTTT.

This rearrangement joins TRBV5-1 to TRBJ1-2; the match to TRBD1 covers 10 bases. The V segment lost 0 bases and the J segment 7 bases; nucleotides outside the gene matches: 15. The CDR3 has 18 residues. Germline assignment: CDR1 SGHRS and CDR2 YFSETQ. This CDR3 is CASSLAPGTGAPFGGYTF. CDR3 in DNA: TGCGCCAGCAGCTTGGCCCCGGGGACAGGGGCCCCTTTTGGTGGCTACACCTTC.

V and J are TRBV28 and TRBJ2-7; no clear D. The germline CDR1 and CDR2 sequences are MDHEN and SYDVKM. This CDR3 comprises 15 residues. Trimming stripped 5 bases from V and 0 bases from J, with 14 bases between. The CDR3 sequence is CASSPSGGSSYEQYF. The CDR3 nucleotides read TGTGCCAGCAGTCCGTCTGGTGGTAGCTCCTACGAGCAGTACTTC.

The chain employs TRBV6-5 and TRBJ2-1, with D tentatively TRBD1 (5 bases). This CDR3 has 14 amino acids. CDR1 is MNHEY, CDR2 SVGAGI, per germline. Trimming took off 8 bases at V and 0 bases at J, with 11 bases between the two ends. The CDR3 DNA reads TGTGCCAGCGCTTATCAGGGCTCCTACAATGAGCAGTTCTTC. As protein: CASAYQGSYNEQFF.